The 9 T cell receptor beta chains listed next were all sequenced from one sample in a study of T cells after yellow fever vaccination. TCRdb redid the calling of the 5' RACE reads with MiXCR, one entry per CDR3 protein. This sample carries approximately 300,000 distinct CDR3 sequences, around 6.8% of them seen once, and the ten largest clones take about a sixth. The specimen comprised PBMCs, sampled approximately 47 days after the first yellow fever vaccination. The receptors shown here come from a young man who received the YFV17D yellow fever vaccine.

In its sample, this clonotype was seen many times. V usage is TRBV7-2 and J usage is TRBJ1-4; D gene unclear. The CDR3 sequence is 12 residues long. Deletions cut 3 bases from V and 7 bases from J, with 6 bases between. The germline gives CDR1 SGHTA, CDR2 FQGNSA. The CDR3 here is CASSFLGEKLFF. CDR3 DNA: TGTGCCAGCAGCTTTCTGGGTGAAAAACTGTTTTTT.

The V and J genes are TRBV11-2 and TRBJ2-1, with a tentative D call TRBD2 (6 bases). This CDR3 region has 13 residues. With 5 bases removed from V and 15 bases from J, the gap between germline ends came to 20 bases. Germline CDR1 SGHAT, CDR2 FQNNGV. The chain's CDR3 is CASSEDPGGGGFF. Here the CDR3 DNA reads TGTGCCAGCAGCGAGGACCCCGGGGGAGGCGGGTTCTTC.

This clonotype was counted many times. The chain has TRBV7-9 and TRBJ2-3; 11 nucleotides line up with TRBD2. V shed 5 bases, J shed 2 bases, and the junction held 3 bases outside the gene matches. This CDR3 has 15 residues. Germline values: CDR1 SEHNR, CDR2 FQNEAQ (reference sequence). In nucleotides, the CDR3 is TGTGCCAGCAGCCCTAGCGGGGGGAACACAGATACGCAGTATTTT. Translation: CASSPSGGNTDTQYF.

The chain employs TRBV10-3 and TRBJ2-7; possible D gene TRBD2, 6 bases. This CDR3 spans 14 amino acids. The germline CDR1 and CDR2 sequences are ENHRY and SYGVKD. V lost 7 bases to trimming and J lost 3 bases, with 16 bases between them. CDR3 nucleotide sequence: TGTGCCATCATGCGAGGAGGGTCCCTCTACGAGCAGTACTTC. Its translation is CAIMRGGSLYEQYF.

A few counts support this clonotype. The chain recombines TRBV20-1 with TRBJ2-3; 8 bases map to TRBD1. The V segment lost 6 bases and the J segment 4 bases; nucleotides outside the gene matches: 15. Germline CDR1 reads DFQATT; CDR2 reads SNEGSKA (reference sequence). The CDR3 length is 16 residues. As DNA, the CDR3 is TGCAGTGCCACACAGGGGGTCGGCCTGCCCCCAGATACGCAGTATTTT. This gives the protein CSATQGVGLPPDTQYF.

V usage is TRBV18 and J usage is TRBJ1-1, with 10 nucleotides matching TRBD1. Per germline, CDR1 KGHSH and CDR2 LQKENI. The CDR3 covers 18 residues. V trimming: 5 bases; J trimming: 4 bases; junction bases outside the gene matches: 16. In DNA, the CDR3 is TGTGCCAGCTCAGTACGCACGTCGGGACAGGGGTATATCACTGAAGCTTTCTTT. It translates to CASSVRTSGQGYITEAFF. The full variable domain, with the rest looked up from reference TRBV18 and TRBJ1-1, is NAGVMQNPRHLVRRRGQEARLRCSPMKGHSHVYWYRQLPEEGLKFMVYLQKENIIDESGMPKERFSAEFPKEGPSILRIQQVVRGDSAAYFCASSVRTSGQGYITEAFFGQGTRLTVV.

This clonotype showed up just a few times. This chain connects TRBV19 to TRBJ2-1; 7 nucleotides agree with TRBD1. The CDR3 spans 13 residues. J lost 6 bases, V lost 7 bases, and 6 bases had no gene match. Germline values: CDR1 LNHDA, CDR2 SQIVND (reference sequence). CDR3 protein: CASTLTGFNEQFF. In DNA form, the CDR3 reads TGTGCCAGTACCCTGACAGGGTTCAATGAGCAGTTCTTC.

The genes are TRBV5-4 and TRBJ1-2; 8 positions agree with TRBD1. From germline, CDR1 is SGHNT and CDR2 YYREEE (reference sequence). With V trimmed by 1 base and J by 7 bases, 3 bases remained unmatched. The CDR3 covers 13 residues. CDR3 DNA sequence: TGTGCCAGCAGCTTGACCACAGGGGGTGGCTACACCTTC. It codes for CASSLTTGGGYTF.

This clonotype occurred a few times. The DNA for the CDR3 is TGTGCCAGTAGTGACCGTACCTATGGCTACACCTTC. The encoded protein is CASSDRTYGYTF. The V call is TRBV19, the J call TRBJ1-2, with D unclear. With 5 bases removed from V and 4 bases from J, the gap between germline ends came to 8 bases. Germline V gene sequence: CDR1 LNHDA, CDR2 SQIVND (reference sequence). CDR3 length: 12 amino acids.